The next 16 T cell receptor beta chains were all read from a single sample in a study of blood T cell repertoires in COVID-19. Assay used: immunoSEQ multiplex PCR; TCRdb lists only in-frame clones, some missing. The data contain under 300,000 clones, about 88% of them singletons. Input material: peripheral blood. Every receptor here comes from a man aged 18 to 29 with active or convalescent COVID-19.

In its sample, this clone was seen a few times. V and J are TRBV23-1 and TRBJ2-2; 10 bases align to TRBD2. TRBV23-1 is placed among ORFs of uncertain function. The CDR3 runs to 16 residues. V lost 1 base to trimming and J lost 3 bases; unmatched junction nucleotides: 2. The CDR3 nucleotides are TGCGCCAGCAGTCAATTAGCGGGGGGTTACACCGGGGAGCTGTTTTTT. Its protein product is CASSQLAGGYTGELFF.

This chain joins TRBV4-1 and TRBJ2-7, with a possible D match to TRBD2 (5 bases). Germline CDR1 MGHRA, CDR2 YSYEKL. The CDR3 is 13 amino acids. Trimming took off 1 base at V and 5 bases at J, with 9 bases between the two ends. In DNA, the CDR3 is TGCGCCAGCAGCCAAGGCCGGGGTGACGAGCAGTACTTC. As protein: CASSQGRGDEQYF.

This chain links TRBV7-2 with TRBJ2-7; 8 positions match TRBD2. CDR1 is SGHTA and CDR2 is FQGNSA in the germline V gene. The CDR3 runs 14 residues. J gave up 6 bases and V 0 bases, and 4 bases lay outside the gene matches. Here the CDR3 reads CASSLASGTGEQYF. CDR3 coding DNA: TGTGCCAGCAGCTTAGCTAGCGGGACCGGCGAGCAGTACTTC.

This clone is a singleton in its sample. The V gene is TRBV2, the J gene TRBJ1-2; 8 nucleotides match TRBD1. This CDR3 is built from 12 residues. In germline, CDR1 is SNHLY, CDR2 FYNNEI. V was clipped by 7 bases and J by 4 bases; unmatched bases: 2. CDR3 in amino acids: CASKTGGYGYTF. The CDR3 region has the DNA TGTGCCAGCAAAACAGGGGGCTATGGCTACACCTTC. The full variable domain, its missing parts supplied by reference TRBV2 and TRBJ1-2, is EPEVTQTPSHQVTQMGQEVILRCVPISNHLYFYWYRQILGQKVEFLVSFYNNEISEKSEIFDDQFSVERPDGSNFTLKIRSTKLEDSAMYFCASKTGGYGYTFGSGTRLTVV.

The gene calls are TRBV2 and TRBJ2-5; 7 nucleotides line up with TRBD2. The CDR3 loop spans 13 amino acids. From germline, CDR1 is SNHLY and CDR2 FYNNEI. Trimming cost V 11 bases and J 4 bases; bases outside gene matches: 10. This chain's CDR3 is CAGKGEGGETQYF. The CDR3 region has the DNA TGTGCCGGTAAAGGGGAGGGAGGAGAGACCCAGTACTTC.

This rearrangement joins TRBV6-5 to TRBJ2-1, with 8 nucleotides matching TRBD1. Germline trimming cut 4 bases from V and 7 bases from J; bases unmatched to any gene: 3. CDR1 is MNHEY and CDR2 is SVGAGI in the germline V gene. The CDR3 is 13 residues long. The CDR3, as DNA: TGTGCCAGCAGTTTGTGGACAGGGAATGAGCAGTTCTTC. It is translated as CASSLWTGNEQFF.

The V and J genes are TRBV5-1 and TRBJ2-7; 10 bases are a match to TRBD2. V lost 2 bases and J lost 0; bases outside the gene matches: 11. Germline V lookup: CDR1 SGHRS, CDR2 YFSETQ. This CDR3 is built from 18 residues. Written as DNA, the CDR3 is TGCGCCAGCAGCTTTCGGACTAGCGGACTCGCAAGCTCCTACGAGCAGTACTTC. Translating gives CASSFRTSGLASSYEQYF.

The CDR3, as DNA: TGTGCCAGCAGCTTAGACGGGGGTAGGGGCCTAAACACTGAAGCTTTCTTT. This gives the protein CASSLDGGRGLNTEAFF. The chain couples TRBV11-3 to TRBJ1-1; D is perhaps TRBD1 (5 bases). V was clipped by 0 bases and J by 2 bases, with 16 bases between them. Germline CDR1 SGHNT, CDR2 YENEEA. The CDR3 spans 17 residues.

This chain connects TRBV9 to TRBJ2-5; TRBD2 matches at 11 bases. V shed 2 bases and J 1 base; nucleotides not matched to a gene: 1. CDR3 length: 15 residues. CDR1 is SGDLS, CDR2 YYNGEE, per germline. CDR3 amino acids: CASSVSGGVQETQYF. The DNA of the CDR3 is TGTGCCAGCAGCGTTAGCGGGGGGGTCCAAGAGACCCAGTACTTC.

The rearrangement joins TRBV4-1 to TRBJ2-1, with 10 bases aligning to TRBD2. Trimming removed 0 bases from V and 2 bases from J; junction bases left unmatched: 4. Per germline, CDR1 MGHRA and CDR2 YSYEKL. The CDR3 totals 17 residues. The CDR3 loop is CASSQDTGLAAYNEQFF. In nucleotides, the CDR3 is TGCGCCAGCAGCCAAGACACCGGACTAGCGGCCTACAATGAGCAGTTCTTC.

The V gene is TRBV9, the J gene TRBJ1-5; D ambiguous. V was clipped by 0 bases and J by 6 bases, with 13 bases between them. Germline V gene lookup returns CDR1 SGDLS and CDR2 YYNGEE. The CDR3 spans 15 residues. CDR3 amino acids: CASSVGEEISQPQHF. In DNA, the CDR3 is TGTGCCAGCAGCGTAGGGGAGGAGATAAGTCAGCCCCAGCATTTT.

The chain uses TRBV27 and TRBJ1-5, with 7 nucleotides matching TRBD1. Germline-derived CDR1 and CDR2 are MNHEY and SMNVEV (reference sequence). The length of the CDR3 is 15 residues. Losses at the gene ends were 1 base for V and 4 bases for J; bases not matched to a gene: 4. CDR3 sequence reads: CASSLWGTENQPQHF. Here the CDR3 DNA reads TGTGCCAGCAGTTTATGGGGGACAGAGAATCAGCCCCAGCATTTT.

V and J are TRBV19 and TRBJ1-2; 8 nucleotides match TRBD1. Germline CDR1 reads LNHDA; CDR2 reads SQIVND (reference sequence). V shed 7 bases, J shed 6 bases, and the junction held 16 bases outside the gene matches. The CDR3 length is 16 residues. The CDR3 loop reads CASIFNKETGVNGYTF. The CDR3 coding sequence is TGTGCCAGTATCTTTAACAAGGAGACAGGGGTAAATGGCTACACCTTC.

The chain joins TRBV19 to TRBJ2-1; the D is unclear. The V end was cut by 7 bases, the J end by 9 bases, with 16 bases between. This CDR3 has 13 residues. Germline V gene lookup returns CDR1 LNHDA and CDR2 SQIVND (reference sequence). CDR3 residues: CASTPRHGGEQFF. In DNA, the CDR3 is TGTGCCAGTACCCCTAGGCACGGTGGTGAGCAGTTCTTC.

The chain has TRBV19 and TRBJ2-2; a possible D gene is TRBD1 (5 bases). The CDR3 contains 13 residues. Trimming pared 5 bases from V and 8 bases from J, leaving 12 bases between. The V gene's germline CDR1 is LNHDA and CDR2 SQIVND (reference sequence). This chain's CDR3 is CASSWGLLGELFF. The CDR3 coding sequence is TGTGCCAGTAGTTGGGGCTTATTGGGGGAGCTGTTTTTT.

V and J are TRBV6-5 and TRBJ2-2; possible D gene TRBD1, 6 bases. V lost 8 bases to trimming and J lost 0 bases, with 7 bases between them. The CDR3 length is 13 residues. Germline CDR1 reads MNHEY; CDR2 reads SVGAGI. CDR3 DNA sequence: TGTGCCAGCGGGACAACGAACACCGGGGAGCTGTTTTTT. It yields the protein CASGTTNTGELFF.